Presented here are 11 T cell receptor beta chains from one specimen sequenced in a study of STAT5B mutations in CD4+ large granular lymphocyte leukemia. Assay used: immunoSEQ multiplex PCR; TCRdb lists only in-frame clones, some missing. The table lists 20,000 to 25,000 clones, roughly 65% of them singletons, with about 30% in the top ten. The sequenced sample consisted of CD4+ T cells from blood buffy coats. These receptors were taken from a human donor in good health.

In this sample, this clone turned up a few times. The chain joins TRBV10-1 to TRBJ1-5; no clear D. The CDR3 is made up of 11 amino acids. The V end was cut by 6 bases, the J end by 5 bases, with 5 bases between. Germline-derived CDR1 and CDR2 are WNHNN and SYGVQD (reference sequence). The CDR3 DNA sequence: TGCGCCAGCAGGGGATATCAGCCCCAGCATTTT. Translation gives CASRGYQPQHF.

The chain has TRBV7-2 and TRBJ1-1, with a weak D call TRBD1 (5 bases). The germline gives CDR1 SGHTA, CDR2 FQGNSA. Trimming took off 1 base at V and 0 bases at J, with 15 bases between the two ends. The CDR3 totals 17 residues. The CDR3 sequence: CASSLVAGPVVNTEAFF. CDR3 in DNA: TGTGCCAGCAGCTTAGTGGCGGGACCCGTAGTGAACACTGAAGCTTTCTTT.

V gene TRBV6-1 combines with J gene TRBJ1-4, with 9 bases that match TRBD1. The V gene's germline CDR1 is MNHNS and CDR2 SASEGT. CDR3 size: 13 residues. V gave up 7 bases and J gave up 7 bases; unmatched junction bases: 4. The chain's CDR3 is CASTRQGGEKLFF. The CDR3 bases are TGTGCCAGCACCAGACAGGGGGGTGAAAAACTGTTTTTT.

This CDR3 is CASSLLEGSGQPQHF. The CDR3 DNA reads as TGTGCCAGCTCCCTACTTGAAGGGAGCGGGCAGCCCCAGCATTTT. V usage is TRBV18 and J usage is TRBJ1-5; D is unclear. CDR3 length: 15 amino acids. The ends were cut back, 6 bases at V and 7 bases at J, with 19 bases in the middle. Germline CDR1 and CDR2: KGHSH and LQKENI.

The chain joins TRBV27 to TRBJ2-1; 12 nucleotides match TRBD1. J lost 14 bases, V lost 6 bases, and 8 bases had no gene match. The CDR3 runs 13 residues. Germline V gene data show CDR1 as MNHEY and CDR2 as SMNVEV (reference sequence). The CDR3 here is CASSLTGTGGKFF. The CDR3 DNA reads TGTGCCAGCAGCCTCACCGGGACAGGGGGCAAGTTCTTC.

The chain has TRBV7-9 and TRBJ1-1; TRBD1 aligns across 9 bases. Unmatched junction bases numbered 5, after V lost 6 bases and J lost 0 bases. The V gene's germline CDR1 is SEHNR and CDR2 FQNEAQ (reference sequence). The CDR3 runs to 15 residues. The DNA for the CDR3 is TGTGCCAGCAGACAGGGGGCGGGAGTGAACACTGAAGCTTTCTTT. Its protein is CASRQGAGVNTEAFF.

The chain couples TRBV7-8 to TRBJ2-2; D gene uncertain. This CDR3 is 17 amino acids long. The germline gives CDR1 SGHVS, CDR2 FQNEAQ. The V end was cut by 1 base, the J end by 0 bases, with 12 bases between. CDR3 amino acids: CASSLDGLGTNTGELFF. For the CDR3, the DNA is TGTGCCAGCAGCTTAGATGGCCTAGGCACGAACACCGGGGAGCTGTTTTTT.

V is TRBV5-6 and J is TRBJ2-3; perhaps TRBD2 as D (5 bases). The CDR3 extends over 12 amino acids. Germline V CDR1 and CDR2: SGHDT, YYEEEE. The germline V and J ends were trimmed by 6 bases and 6 bases, with 11 bases remaining between them. The CDR3 nucleotides are TGTGCCAGCACCTATCGAGGGGATACGCAGTATTTT. Its protein is CASTYRGDTQYF.

The rearrangement joins TRBV10-1 to TRBJ2-4; 7 nucleotides match TRBD2. V was clipped by 11 bases and J by 3 bases; unmatched bases: 10. Germline-derived CDR1 and CDR2 are WNHNN and SYGVQD (reference sequence). This CDR3 is built from 14 residues. CDR3 nucleotide sequence: TGCGCCCGCATTTCCGGGAGGAGCAAAAACATTCAGTACTTC. This sequence encodes CARISGRSKNIQYF.

This clone qualifies as medium-sized. J is TRBJ1-2 and V is TRBV11-3; TRBD1 is a possible D gene (5 bases). Germline V gene lookup returns CDR1 SGHNT and CDR2 YENEEA. The CDR3 length is 14 residues. Trimming took 3 bases from V and 1 from J, leaving 9 bases between them. CDR3 in amino acids: CASSLGGDNYGYTF. The CDR3 nucleotides read TGTGCCAGCAGCTTGGGGGGGGATAACTATGGCTACACCTTC.

This chain uses TRBV18 with TRBJ1-2; a possible D gene is TRBD1 (5 bases). Germline assignment: CDR1 KGHSH and CDR2 LQKENI. The CDR3 sequence is 14 residues long. V was shortened by 2 bases and J by 3 bases, with 10 bases between the two germline ends. CDR3: CASSPGAGDYGYTF. DNA of the CDR3: TGTGCCAGCTCACCAGGGGCGGGGGACTATGGCTACACCTTC.